This T cell receptor beta chain is from a study of beta chain features in type 1 diabetes. The investigators reverse transcribed all of the isolated RNA, so they sequenced expressed TCRB transcripts. Some clones are missing from TCRdb's copy, which holds only in-frame ones; the method was immunoSEQ multiplex PCR. The sample consists of a few hundred thousand clones, about a sixth of them appearing once. The V gene's germline CDR1 is SGHVS and CDR2 FQNEAQ. The CDR3 covers 12 residues. Trimming cost V 5 bases and J 6 bases, with 8 bases left between them. Study-level points and caveats: In cDNA sequencing, cells with high TCR expression could be over-represented. Within each of all four CD4+ subsets, Type 1 diabetes patients had TCRB CDR3s that were moderately but significantly shorter.

Concerning this clone itself: What it binds is unknown.

The receptor's source is a young man with type 1 diabetes. The sample taken for sequencing was naive CD4+ T cells from blood. The chain is built from TRBV7-8 and TRBJ2-1, with D unresolved. This CDR3 reads CASSPQLNEQFF. CDR3 nucleotides: TGTGCCAGCAGCCCACAGCTCAATGAGCAGTTCTTC.